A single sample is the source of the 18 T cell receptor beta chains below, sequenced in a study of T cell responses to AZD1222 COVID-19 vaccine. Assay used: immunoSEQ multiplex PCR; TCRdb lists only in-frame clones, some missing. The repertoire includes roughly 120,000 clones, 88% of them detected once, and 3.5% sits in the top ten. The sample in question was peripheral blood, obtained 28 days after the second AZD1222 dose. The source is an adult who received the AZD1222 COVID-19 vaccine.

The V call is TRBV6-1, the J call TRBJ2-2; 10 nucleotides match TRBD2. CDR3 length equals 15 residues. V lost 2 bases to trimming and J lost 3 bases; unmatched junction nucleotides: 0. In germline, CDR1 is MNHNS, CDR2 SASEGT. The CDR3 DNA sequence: TGTGCCAGCAGTGAAACTAGCGGGGACACCGGGGAGCTGTTTTTT. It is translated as CASSETSGDTGELFF.

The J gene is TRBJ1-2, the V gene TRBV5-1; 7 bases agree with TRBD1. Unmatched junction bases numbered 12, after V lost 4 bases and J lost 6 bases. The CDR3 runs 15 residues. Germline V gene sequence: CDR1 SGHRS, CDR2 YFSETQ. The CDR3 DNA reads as TGCGCCAGCAGCCGAGGGACAGTCCTTCGTGATGGCTACACCTTC. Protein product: CASSRGTVLRDGYTF.

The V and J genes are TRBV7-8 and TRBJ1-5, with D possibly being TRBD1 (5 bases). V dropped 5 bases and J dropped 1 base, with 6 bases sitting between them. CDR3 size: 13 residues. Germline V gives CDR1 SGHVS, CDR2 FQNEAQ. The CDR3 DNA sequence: TGTGCCAGCAGCCGGGACAGCAATCAGCCCCAGCATTTT. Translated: CASSRDSNQPQHF.

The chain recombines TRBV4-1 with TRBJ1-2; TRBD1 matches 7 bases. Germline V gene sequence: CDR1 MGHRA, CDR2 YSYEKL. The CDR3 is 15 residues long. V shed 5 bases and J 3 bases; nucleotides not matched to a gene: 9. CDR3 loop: CASSTGVDGYYGYTF. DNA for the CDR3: TGCGCCAGCAGCACAGGGGTTGACGGTTACTATGGCTACACCTTC.

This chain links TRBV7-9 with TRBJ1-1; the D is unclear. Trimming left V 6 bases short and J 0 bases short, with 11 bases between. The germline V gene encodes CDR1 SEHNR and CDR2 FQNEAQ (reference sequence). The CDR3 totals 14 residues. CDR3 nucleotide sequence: TGTGCCAGCAGGGTACAGCCATTGAACACTGAAGCTTTCTTT. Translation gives CASRVQPLNTEAFF.

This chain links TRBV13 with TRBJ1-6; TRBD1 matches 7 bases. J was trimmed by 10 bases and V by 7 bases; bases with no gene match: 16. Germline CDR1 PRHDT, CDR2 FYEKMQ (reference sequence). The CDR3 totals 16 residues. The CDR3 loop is CASTSGQASGNSPLHF. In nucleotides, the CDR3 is TGTGCCAGCACCTCAGGACAGGCGAGTGGAAACTCACCCCTCCACTTT.

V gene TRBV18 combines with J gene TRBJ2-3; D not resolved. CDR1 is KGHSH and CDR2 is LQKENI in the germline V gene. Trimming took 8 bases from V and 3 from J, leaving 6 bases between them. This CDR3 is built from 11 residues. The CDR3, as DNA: TGTGCCAGCGCCTCTACAGATACGCAGTATTTT. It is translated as CASASTDTQYF.

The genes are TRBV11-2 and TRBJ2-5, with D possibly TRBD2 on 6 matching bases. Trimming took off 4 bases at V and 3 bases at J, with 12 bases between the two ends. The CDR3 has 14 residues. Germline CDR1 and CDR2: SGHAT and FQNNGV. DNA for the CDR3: TGTGCCAGCAGCTCCGGACGGACTAAAGAGACCCAGTACTTC. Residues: CASSSGRTKETQYF.

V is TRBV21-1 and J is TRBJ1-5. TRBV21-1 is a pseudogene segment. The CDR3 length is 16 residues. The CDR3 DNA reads TGTGCCAGCAGCAAAGGGGGGGGCTTAGGCAATCAGCCCCAGCATTTT. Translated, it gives CASSKGGGLGNQPQHF.

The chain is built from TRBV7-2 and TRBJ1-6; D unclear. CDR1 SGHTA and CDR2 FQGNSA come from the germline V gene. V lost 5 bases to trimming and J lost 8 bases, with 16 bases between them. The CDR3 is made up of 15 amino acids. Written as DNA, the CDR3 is TGTGCCAGCAGCCCAAGGGTCATCCAAGATTCACCCCTCCACTTT. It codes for CASSPRVIQDSPLHF. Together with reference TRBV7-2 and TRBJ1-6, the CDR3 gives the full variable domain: GAGVSQSPSNKVTEKGKDVELRCDPISGHTALYWYRQSLGQGLEFLIYFQGNSAPDKSGLPSDRFSAERTGGSVSTLTIQRTQQEDSAVYLCASSPRVIQDSPLHFGNGTRLTVT.

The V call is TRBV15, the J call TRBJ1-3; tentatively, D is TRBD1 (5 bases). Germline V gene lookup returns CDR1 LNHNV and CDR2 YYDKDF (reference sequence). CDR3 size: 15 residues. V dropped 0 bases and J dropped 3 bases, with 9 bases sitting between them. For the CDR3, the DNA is TGTGCCACCAGCAGAGACCGTAGGGGTGGAAACACCATATATTTT. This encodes CATSRDRRGGNTIYF.

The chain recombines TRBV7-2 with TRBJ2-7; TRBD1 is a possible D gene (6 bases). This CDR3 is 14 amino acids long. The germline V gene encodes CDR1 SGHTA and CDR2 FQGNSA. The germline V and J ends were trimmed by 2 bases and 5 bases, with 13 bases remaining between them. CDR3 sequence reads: CASSLSRGINEQYF. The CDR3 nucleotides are TGTGCCAGCAGCTTATCCAGGGGTATCAACGAGCAGTACTTC.

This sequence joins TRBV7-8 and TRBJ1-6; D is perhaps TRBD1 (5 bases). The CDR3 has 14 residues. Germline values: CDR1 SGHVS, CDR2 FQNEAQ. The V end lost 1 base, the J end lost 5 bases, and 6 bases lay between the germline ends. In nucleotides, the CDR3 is TGTGCCAGCAGCTTAGGAGGGGATAATTCACCCCTCCACTTT. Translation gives CASSLGGDNSPLHF.

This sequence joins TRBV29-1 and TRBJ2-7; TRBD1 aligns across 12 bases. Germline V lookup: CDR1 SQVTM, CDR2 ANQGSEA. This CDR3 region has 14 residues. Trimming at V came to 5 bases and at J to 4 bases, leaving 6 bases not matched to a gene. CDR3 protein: CSVILGQGAYEQYF. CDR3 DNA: TGCAGCGTTATATTGGGACAGGGGGCTTACGAGCAGTACTTC.

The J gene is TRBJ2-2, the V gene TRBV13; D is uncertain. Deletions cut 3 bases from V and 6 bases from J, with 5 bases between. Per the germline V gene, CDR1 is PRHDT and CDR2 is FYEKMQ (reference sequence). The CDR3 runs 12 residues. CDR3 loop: CASSFGPGELFF. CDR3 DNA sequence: TGTGCCAGCAGCTTTGGGCCCGGGGAGCTGTTTTTT.

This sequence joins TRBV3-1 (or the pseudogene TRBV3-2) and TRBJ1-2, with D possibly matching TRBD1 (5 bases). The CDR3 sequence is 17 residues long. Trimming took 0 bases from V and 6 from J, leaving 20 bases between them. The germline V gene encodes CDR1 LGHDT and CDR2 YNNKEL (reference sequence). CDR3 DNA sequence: TGTGCCAGCAGCCAAGATTTACAGGACTCCCCGGGGGATGGCTACACCTTC. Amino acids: CASSQDLQDSPGDGYTF.

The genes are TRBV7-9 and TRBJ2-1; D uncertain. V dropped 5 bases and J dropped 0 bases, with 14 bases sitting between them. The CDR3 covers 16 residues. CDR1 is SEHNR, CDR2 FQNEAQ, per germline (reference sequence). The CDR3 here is CASSPRAQSSYNEQFF. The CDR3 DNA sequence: TGTGCCAGCAGCCCCCGGGCCCAGAGCTCCTACAATGAGCAGTTCTTC.

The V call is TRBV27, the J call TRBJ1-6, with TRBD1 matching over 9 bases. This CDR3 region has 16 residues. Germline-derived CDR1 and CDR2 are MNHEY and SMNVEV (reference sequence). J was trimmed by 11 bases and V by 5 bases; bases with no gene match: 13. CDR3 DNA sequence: TGTGCCAGCAGTGTACAGGGGGCGCCCCCTTCGGCACCCCTCCACTTT. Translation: CASSVQGAPPSAPLHF.